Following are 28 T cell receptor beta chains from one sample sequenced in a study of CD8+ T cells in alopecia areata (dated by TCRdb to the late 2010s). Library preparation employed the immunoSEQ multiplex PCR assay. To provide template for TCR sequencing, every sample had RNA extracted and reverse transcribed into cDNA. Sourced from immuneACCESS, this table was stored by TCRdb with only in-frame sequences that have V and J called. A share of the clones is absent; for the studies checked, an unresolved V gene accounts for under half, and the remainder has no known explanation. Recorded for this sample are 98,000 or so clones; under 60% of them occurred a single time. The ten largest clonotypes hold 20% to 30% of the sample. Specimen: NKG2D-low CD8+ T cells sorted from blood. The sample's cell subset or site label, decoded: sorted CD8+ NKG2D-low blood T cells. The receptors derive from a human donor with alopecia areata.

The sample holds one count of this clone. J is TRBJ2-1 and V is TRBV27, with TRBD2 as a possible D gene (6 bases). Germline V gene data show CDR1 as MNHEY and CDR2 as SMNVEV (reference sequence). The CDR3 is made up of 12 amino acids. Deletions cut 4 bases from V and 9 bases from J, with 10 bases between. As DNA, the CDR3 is TGTGCCAGCAGTTCCGGGGGAATTGAGCAGTTCTTC. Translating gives CASSSGGIEQFF.

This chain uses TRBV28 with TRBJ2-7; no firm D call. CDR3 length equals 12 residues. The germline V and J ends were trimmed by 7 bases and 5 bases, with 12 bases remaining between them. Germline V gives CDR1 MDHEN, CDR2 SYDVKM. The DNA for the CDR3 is TGTGCCAGCACTGCAGGTACCCACGAGCAGTACTTC. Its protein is CASTAGTHEQYF.

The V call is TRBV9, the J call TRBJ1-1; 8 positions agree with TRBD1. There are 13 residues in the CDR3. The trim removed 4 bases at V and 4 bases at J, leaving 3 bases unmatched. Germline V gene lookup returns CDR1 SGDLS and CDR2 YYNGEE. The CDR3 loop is CASSLGTGTEAFF. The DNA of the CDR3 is TGTGCCAGCAGCCTCGGGACAGGCACTGAAGCTTTCTTT.

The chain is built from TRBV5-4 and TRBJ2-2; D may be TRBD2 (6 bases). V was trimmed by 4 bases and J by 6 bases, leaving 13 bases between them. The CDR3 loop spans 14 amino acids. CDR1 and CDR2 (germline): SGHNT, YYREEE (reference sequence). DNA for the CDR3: TGTGCCAGCAGCCCGGGAGTGGCTGCCGGGGAGCTGTTTTTT. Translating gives CASSPGVAAGELFF.

CDR3 region: CASLGGNEKLFF. DNA for the CDR3: TGTGCGTCTTTAGGGGGTAATGAAAAACTGTTTTTT. The chain employs TRBV2 and TRBJ1-4; D might be TRBD1 (6 bases). CDR1 is SNHLY, CDR2 FYNNEI, per germline. This CDR3 comprises 12 residues.

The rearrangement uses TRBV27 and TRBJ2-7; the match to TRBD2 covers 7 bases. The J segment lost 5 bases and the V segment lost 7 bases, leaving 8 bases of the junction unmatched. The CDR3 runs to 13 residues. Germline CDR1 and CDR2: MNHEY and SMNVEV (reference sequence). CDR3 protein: CASMESSGNEQYF. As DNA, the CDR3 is TGTGCCAGCATGGAATCCAGCGGGAACGAGCAGTACTTC.

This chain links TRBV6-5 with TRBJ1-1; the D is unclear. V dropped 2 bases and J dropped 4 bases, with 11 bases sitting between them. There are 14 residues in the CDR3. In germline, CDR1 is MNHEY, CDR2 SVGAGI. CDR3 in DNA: TGTGCCAGCAGTTACAAGCTGGGGTCCACTGAAGCTTTCTTT. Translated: CASSYKLGSTEAFF.

The CDR3 DNA reads as TGTGCCATCAGTGATCCCCCCTTGGCAGGGGGCTCCTACGAGCAGTACTTC. Translation gives CAISDPPLAGGSYEQYF. This chain uses TRBV10-3 with TRBJ2-7, with 7 bases identical to TRBD1. Germline V gives CDR1 ENHRY, CDR2 SYGVKD. V trimming: 3 bases; J trimming: 0 bases; junction bases outside the gene matches: 11. There are 17 residues in the CDR3.

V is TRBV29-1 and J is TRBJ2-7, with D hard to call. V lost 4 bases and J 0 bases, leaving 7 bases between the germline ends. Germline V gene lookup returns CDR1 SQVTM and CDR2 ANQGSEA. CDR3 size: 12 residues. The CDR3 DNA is TGCAGCGTTGGTCCTAGCTCCTACGAGCAGTACTTC. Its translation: CSVGPSSYEQYF.

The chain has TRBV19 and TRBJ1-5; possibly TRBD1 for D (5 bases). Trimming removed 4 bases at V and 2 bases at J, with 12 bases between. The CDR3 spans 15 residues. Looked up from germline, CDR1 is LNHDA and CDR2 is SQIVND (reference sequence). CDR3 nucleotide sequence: TGTGCCAGTAGTACCATGGGGGAGGGCAATCAGCCCCAGCATTTT. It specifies CASSTMGEGNQPQHF.

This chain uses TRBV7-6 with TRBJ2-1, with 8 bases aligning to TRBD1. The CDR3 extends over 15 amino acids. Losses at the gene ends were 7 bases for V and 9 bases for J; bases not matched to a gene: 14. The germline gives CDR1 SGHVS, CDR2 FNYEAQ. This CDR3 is CASTQLTGGASEQFF. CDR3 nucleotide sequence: TGTGCCAGCACCCAATTAACAGGGGGTGCCTCTGAGCAGTTCTTC.

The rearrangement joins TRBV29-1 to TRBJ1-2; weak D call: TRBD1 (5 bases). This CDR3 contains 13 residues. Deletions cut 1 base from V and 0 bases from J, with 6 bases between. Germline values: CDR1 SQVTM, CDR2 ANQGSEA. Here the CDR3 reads CSVEGGSNYGYTF. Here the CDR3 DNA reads TGCAGCGTTGAAGGGGGGTCTAACTATGGCTACACCTTC.

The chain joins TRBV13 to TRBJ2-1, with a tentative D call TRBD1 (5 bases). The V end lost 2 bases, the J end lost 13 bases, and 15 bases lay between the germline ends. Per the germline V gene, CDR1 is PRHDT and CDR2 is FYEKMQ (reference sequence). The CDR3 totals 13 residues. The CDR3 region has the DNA TGTGCCAGCAGCTTATCAGGGCCCCAGGACCAGTTCTTC. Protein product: CASSLSGPQDQFF.

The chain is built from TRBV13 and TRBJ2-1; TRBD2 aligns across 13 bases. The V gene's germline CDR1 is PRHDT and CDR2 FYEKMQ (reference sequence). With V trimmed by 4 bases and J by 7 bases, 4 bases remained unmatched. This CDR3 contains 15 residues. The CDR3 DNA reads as TGTGCCAGCAGCTCACAGACTAGCGGGAGGAATGAGCAGTTCTTC. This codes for CASSSQTSGRNEQFF. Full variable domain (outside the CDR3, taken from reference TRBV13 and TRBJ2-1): AAGVIQSPRHLIKEKRETATLKCYPIPRHDTVYWYQQGPGQDPQFLISFYEKMQSDKGSIPDRFSAQQFSDYHSELNMSSLELGDSALYFCASSSQTSGRNEQFFGPGTRLTVL.

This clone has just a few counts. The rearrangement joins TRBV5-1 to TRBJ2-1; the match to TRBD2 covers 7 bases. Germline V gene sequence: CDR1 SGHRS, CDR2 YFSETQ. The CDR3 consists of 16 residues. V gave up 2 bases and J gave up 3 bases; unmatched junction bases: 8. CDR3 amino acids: CASSFKRDPLYNEQFF. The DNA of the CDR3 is TGCGCCAGCAGCTTCAAGCGGGATCCACTCTACAATGAGCAGTTCTTC.

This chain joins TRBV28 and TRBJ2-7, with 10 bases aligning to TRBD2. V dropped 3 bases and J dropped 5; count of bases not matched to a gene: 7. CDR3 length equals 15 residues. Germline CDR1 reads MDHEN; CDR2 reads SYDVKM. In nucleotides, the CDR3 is TGTGCCAGCAGTTTGGCTAGCGGGAGCTTTAACGAGCAGTACTTC. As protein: CASSLASGSFNEQYF.

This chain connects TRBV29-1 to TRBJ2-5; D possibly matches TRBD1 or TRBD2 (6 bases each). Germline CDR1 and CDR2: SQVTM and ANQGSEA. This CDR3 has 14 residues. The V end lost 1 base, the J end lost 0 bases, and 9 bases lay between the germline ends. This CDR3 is CSVEGGADQETQYF. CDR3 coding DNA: TGCAGCGTTGAAGGGGGGGCAGACCAAGAGACCCAGTACTTC.

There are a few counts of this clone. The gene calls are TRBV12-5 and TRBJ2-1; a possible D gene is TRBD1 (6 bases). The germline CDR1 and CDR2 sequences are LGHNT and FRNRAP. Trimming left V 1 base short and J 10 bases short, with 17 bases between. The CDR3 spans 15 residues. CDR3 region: CASGLAGTSHREQFF. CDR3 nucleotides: TGTGCTAGTGGTTTGGCCGGGACATCCCATAGGGAGCAGTTCTTC.

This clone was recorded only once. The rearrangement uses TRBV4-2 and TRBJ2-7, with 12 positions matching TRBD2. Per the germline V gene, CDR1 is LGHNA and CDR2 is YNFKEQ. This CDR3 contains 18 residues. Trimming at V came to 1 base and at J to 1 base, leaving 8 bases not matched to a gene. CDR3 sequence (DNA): TGTGCCAGCAGCCAAGCTCAGCGGACTAGCGGGATATCCTACGAGCAGTACTTC. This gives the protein CASSQAQRTSGISYEQYF.

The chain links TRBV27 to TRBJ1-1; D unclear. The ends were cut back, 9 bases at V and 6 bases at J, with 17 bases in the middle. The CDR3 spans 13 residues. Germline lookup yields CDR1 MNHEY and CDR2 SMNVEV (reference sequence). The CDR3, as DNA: TGTGCCAGTGCCCTAAGTGCGGGCGCTGAAGCTTTCTTT. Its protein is CASALSAGAEAFF.

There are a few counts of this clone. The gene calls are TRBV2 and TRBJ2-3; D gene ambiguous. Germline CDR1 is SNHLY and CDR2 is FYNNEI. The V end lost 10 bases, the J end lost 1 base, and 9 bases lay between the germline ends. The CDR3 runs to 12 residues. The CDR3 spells CATLGGTDTQYF. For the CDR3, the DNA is TGTGCCACCCTCGGAGGCACAGATACGCAGTATTTT.

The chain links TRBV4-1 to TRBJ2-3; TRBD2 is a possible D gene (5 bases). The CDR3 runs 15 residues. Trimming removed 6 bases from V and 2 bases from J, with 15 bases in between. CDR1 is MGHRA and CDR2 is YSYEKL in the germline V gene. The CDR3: CASSWLSSPTDTQYF. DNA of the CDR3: TGCGCCAGCAGTTGGCTCTCTAGCCCCACAGATACGCAGTATTTT.

CDR3 DNA sequence: TGTGCCAGCAGCCCATATGGGACAGGCTTCTACGAGCAGTACTTC. It translates to CASSPYGTGFYEQYF. The chain links TRBV7-9 to TRBJ2-7; 8 bases are a match to TRBD1. Germline V gene data show CDR1 as SEHNR and CDR2 as FQNEAQ (reference sequence). CDR3 length equals 15 residues. V lost 5 bases and J lost 3; bases outside the gene matches: 9.

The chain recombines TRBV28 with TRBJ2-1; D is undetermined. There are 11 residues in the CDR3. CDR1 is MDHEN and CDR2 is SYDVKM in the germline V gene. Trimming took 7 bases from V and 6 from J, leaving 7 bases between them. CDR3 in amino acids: CASTESNEQFF. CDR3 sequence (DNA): TGTGCCAGCACAGAGAGCAATGAGCAGTTCTTC.

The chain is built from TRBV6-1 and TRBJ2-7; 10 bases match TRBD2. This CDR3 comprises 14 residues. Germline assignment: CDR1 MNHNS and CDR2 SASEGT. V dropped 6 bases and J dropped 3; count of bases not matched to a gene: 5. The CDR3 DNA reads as TGTGCCAGCAGGGATACTAGCGGGGACTACGAGCAGTACTTC. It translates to CASRDTSGDYEQYF.

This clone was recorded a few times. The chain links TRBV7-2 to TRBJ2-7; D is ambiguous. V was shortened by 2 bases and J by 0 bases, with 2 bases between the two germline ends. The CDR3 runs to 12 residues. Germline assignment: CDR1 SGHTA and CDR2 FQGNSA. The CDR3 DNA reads TGTGCCAGCAGCTTATTCTCCTACGAGCAGTACTTC. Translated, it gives CASSLFSYEQYF.

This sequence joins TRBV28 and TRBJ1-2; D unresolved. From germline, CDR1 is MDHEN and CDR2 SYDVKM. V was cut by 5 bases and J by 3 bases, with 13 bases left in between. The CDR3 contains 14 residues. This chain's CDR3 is CASSRSEGYYGYTF. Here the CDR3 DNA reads TGTGCCAGCAGTCGCAGTGAAGGGTACTATGGCTACACCTTC.

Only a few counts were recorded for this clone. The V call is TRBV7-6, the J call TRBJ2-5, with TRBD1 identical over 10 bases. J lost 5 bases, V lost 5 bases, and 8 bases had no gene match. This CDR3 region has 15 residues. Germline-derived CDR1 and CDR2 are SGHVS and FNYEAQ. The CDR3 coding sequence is TGTGCCAGCAGCACAACAGACAGGGGGCGGGAGACCCAGTACTTC. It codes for CASSTTDRGRETQYF.